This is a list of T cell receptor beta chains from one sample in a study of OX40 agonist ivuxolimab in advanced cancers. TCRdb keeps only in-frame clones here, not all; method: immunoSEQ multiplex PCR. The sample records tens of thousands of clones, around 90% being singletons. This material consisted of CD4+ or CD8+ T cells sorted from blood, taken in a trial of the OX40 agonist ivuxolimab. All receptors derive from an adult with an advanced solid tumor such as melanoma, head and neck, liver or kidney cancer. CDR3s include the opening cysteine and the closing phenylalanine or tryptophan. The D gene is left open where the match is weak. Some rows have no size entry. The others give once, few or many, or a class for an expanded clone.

TGTGCCTGGACCGTGGACTGGAACTATGGCTACACCTTC,CAWTVDWNYGYTF,TRBJ1-2,TRBV30,.,.
TGTGCCAGCAGCTTGAGGTACTCCGAGGAGCAGTACTTC,CASSLRYSEEQYF,TRBJ2-7,TRBV5-6,few,.
TGTGCCAGCAGCGGGACTAGCGCGTACAAAAACATTCAGTACTTC,CASSGTSAYKNIQYF,TRBJ2-4,TRBV2,.,TRBD2
TGCGCCAGCAACCCCGGGACAGGGTTACGCTACAATGAGCAGTTCTTC,CASNPGTGLRYNEQFF,TRBJ2-1,TRBV5-1,.,TRBD1
TGCGCCAGCAGTCAGGGTTCCAATCAGCCCCAGCATTTT,CASSQGSNQPQHF,TRBJ1-5,TRBV10-2,.,.
TGTGCCAGCAGCATCGGATACTACGAGCAGTACTTC,CASSIGYYEQYF,TRBJ2-7,TRBV14,.,.
TGTGCCATCAGACAGGGGGAAGCCTTCGATGAGCAGTTCTTC,CAIRQGEAFDEQFF,TRBJ2-1,TRBV10-3,.,TRBD1
TGTGCCAGCAGATCCGGCGTGGAACGGGCCACCGGAGTGAGGGAAAAACTGTTTTTT,CASRSGVERATGVREKLFF,TRBJ1-4,TRBV7-9,once,.
TGTGCCAGCAGCTTAGGCCGTGGGATGAACACTGAAGCTTTCTTT,CASSLGRGMNTEAFF,TRBJ1-1,TRBV11-3,.,.
TGTGCCAGCAGCTTAACAGCGAACACTGAAGCTTTCTTT,CASSLTANTEAFF,TRBJ1-1,TRBV6-5,.,.
TGTGCCAGCAGTTACTCTACTAGCGACCACACAGATACGCAGTATTTT,CASSYSTSDHTDTQYF,TRBJ2-3,TRBV6-6,.,TRBD2
TGTGCCAGCAACAGTCGTAGCGGGAGTAATAAAGATACGCAGTATTTT,CASNSRSGSNKDTQYF,TRBJ2-3,TRBV2,.,TRBD2
TGTGCCAGCAACGGACTGGGTGAGCAGTTCTTC,CASNGLGEQFF,TRBJ2-1,TRBV27,.,.
TGCGCCAGCAGCGGTGGACAGGGAGCAGATACGCAGTATTTT,CASSGGQGADTQYF,TRBJ2-3,TRBV5-1,once,TRBD1
TGTGCCAGCAGCTTAGCGAGGACTAGCTCTGAGTCGAGGTACTACGAGCAGTACTTC,CASSLARTSSESRYYEQYF,TRBJ2-7,TRBV7-2,.,TRBD2
TGTGCCAGCAGCCTGCAGGCGGGAGTGGACGGGCAGTACTTC,CASSLQAGVDGQYF,TRBJ2-7,TRBV7-2,.,TRBD2
TGTGCCAGCTCACCACCCCAGGGTGACAATGAGCAGTTCTTC,CASSPPQGDNEQFF,TRBJ2-1,TRBV18,once,.
TGTGCCAGCAGTGAATCGGGGCCAAATGGGATTCAGTACTTC,CASSESGPNGIQYF,TRBJ2-4,TRBV25-1,.,.
TGTGCCAGCAGTGACTCGAGGACTAGCGGGGGTAGCACAGATACGCAGTATTTT,CASSDSRTSGGSTDTQYF,TRBJ2-3,TRBV6-4,.,TRBD2
TGTGCCTGGACCCTAGGGACAGGGGCACGGGATACGCAGTATTTT,CAWTLGTGARDTQYF,TRBJ2-3,TRBV30,.,TRBD1
TGCGCCAGCAGCCAATGGCGCTCTAGCACAGATACGCAGTATTTT,CASSQWRSSTDTQYF,TRBJ2-3,TRBV4-1,.,.
TGTGCCAGCAGCTTAGCGCTTCTACGGGACCTGAAGTACGAGCAGTACTTC,CASSLALLRDLKYEQYF,TRBJ2-7,TRBV7-8,.,.
TGTGCTAGTGGTTTGCATGCTCGGGGACTAGCGGGAGTTTCCAATGAGCAGTTCTTC,CASGLHARGLAGVSNEQFF,TRBJ2-1,TRBV12-5,.,TRBD2
TGTGCCAGCAGCTTGGTGTACAGTTTCTCCTACGAGCAGTACTTC,CASSLVYSFSYEQYF,TRBJ2-7,TRBV5-6,.,.
TGTGCCAGCAGTGAATACGGCAGGGCGGGGACTGAAGCTTTCTTT,CASSEYGRAGTEAFF,TRBJ1-1,TRBV25-1,.,.
TGTGCCAGCAGTTTCCAAGGCTCCTACGAGCAGTACTTC,CASSFQGSYEQYF,TRBJ2-7,TRBV27,.,.
TGTGCCAGTAGTGTTCCAGGGGCGATCAACACCGGGGAGCTGTTTTTT,CASSVPGAINTGELFF,TRBJ2-2,TRBV19,.,.
TGTGCCAGCAGCCTGTCTGGGGAAAACGAGCAGTACTTC,CASSLSGENEQYF,TRBJ2-7,TRBV11-3,.,.
TGCGCCAGCAGCCAAGCAGGGGGAGTTTGGTCACCCCTCCACTTT,CASSQAGGVWSPLHF,TRBJ1-6,TRBV4-1,once,TRBD1
TGTGCCAGCACCTGGACAGGGAGCACAGATACGCAGTATTTT,CASTWTGSTDTQYF,TRBJ2-3,TRBV11-2,.,TRBD1
TGCAGTGCAACTAGTTTAGATACGCAGTATTTT,CSATSLDTQYF,TRBJ2-3,TRBV20-1,.,.
TGCGCCAGCGCCGAACTGGCGGGGAACACCGGGGAGCTGTTTTTT,CASAELAGNTGELFF,TRBJ2-2,TRBV5-1,.,.
TGTGCCAGCAGTCCAAACGAAGATACCGGGACGGCCTTTAATGAAAAACTGTTTTTT,CASSPNEDTGTAFNEKLFF,TRBJ1-4,TRBV28,.,.
TGTGCCAGCAGTTTTGGACAGGACAATGAGCAGTTCTTC,CASSFGQDNEQFF,TRBJ2-1,TRBV27,few,TRBD1
TGTGCCAGCAGTGTCACCGGGTCTCTCTACGAGCAGTACTTC,CASSVTGSLYEQYF,TRBJ2-7,TRBV28,.,.
TGTGCCAGCTCATCTTCGGGACAGACTTACAATGAGCAGTTCTTC,CASSSSGQTYNEQFF,TRBJ2-1,TRBV18,.,TRBD1
TGCAGCGTTGAGGACAGACCTTACGAGCAGTACTTC,CSVEDRPYEQYF,TRBJ2-7,TRBV29-1,once,.
TGTGCCAGCAGCCAAGGGGTCAGGGGGCGCGAGGGCTACACCTTC,CASSQGVRGREGYTF,TRBJ1-2,TRBV4-2,.,TRBD1
TGTGCCAGCAGTGAACGGGGCAGTCGCTCGTTCTTAGCTTTCTTT,CASSERGSRSFLAFF,TRBJ1-1,TRBV6-1,.,.
TGTGCCAGCAGCCCCGCCGTGGCGGAGCAGTACTTC,CASSPAVAEQYF,TRBJ2-7,TRBV7-9,.,.
TGTGCCAGCAGTAACCGGGACTCCCCGCATTTT,CASSNRDSPHF,TRBJ1-5,TRBV2,.,.
TGTGCCAGTAGTCCACCGGGAAGAATAGGCAATCAGCCCCAGCATTTT,CASSPPGRIGNQPQHF,TRBJ1-5,TRBV19,.,.